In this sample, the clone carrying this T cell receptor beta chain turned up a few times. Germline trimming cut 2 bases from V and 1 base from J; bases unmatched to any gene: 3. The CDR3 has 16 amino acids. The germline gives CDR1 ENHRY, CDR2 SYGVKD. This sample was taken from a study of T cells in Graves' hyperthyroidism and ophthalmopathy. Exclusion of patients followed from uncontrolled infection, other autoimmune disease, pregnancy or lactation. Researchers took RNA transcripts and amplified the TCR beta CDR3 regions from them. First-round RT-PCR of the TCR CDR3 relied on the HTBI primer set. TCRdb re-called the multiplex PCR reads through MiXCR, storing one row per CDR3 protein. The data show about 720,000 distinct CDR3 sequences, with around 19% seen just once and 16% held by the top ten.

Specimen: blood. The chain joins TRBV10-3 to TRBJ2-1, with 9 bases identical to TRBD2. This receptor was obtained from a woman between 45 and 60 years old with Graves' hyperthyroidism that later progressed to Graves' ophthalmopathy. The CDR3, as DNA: TGTGCCATCAGTGAGGAGCTAGCGGGGTCCTACAATGAGCAGTTCTTC. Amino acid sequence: CAISEELAGSYNEQFF.